This is a list of T cell receptor beta chains from one sample in a study of T cell repertoires in cytomegalovirus infection. TCRdb independently ran MiXCR on the reads; one entry per CDR3 protein. The profile shows hundreds of thousands of distinct CDR3 sequences, around a third of them singletons. These receptors lack a known antigen. Source: cultured PBMCs, taken from culture after CMV antigen stimulation. The receptor set was obtained from a human donor in good health (CMV status not recorded). Some clones in this sample may be carry-over from other donors' samples. CDR3s include the opening cysteine and the closing phenylalanine or tryptophan. The D gene is left open where the match is weak. Rows give clone size only sometimes, using once, few, many, or a class for an expanded clone.

d_call: TRBD1; j_call: TRBJ1-2; clone_size: few; v_call: TRBV28; cdr3_aa: CASRLQGDDYGYTF; cdr3_nt: TGTGCCAGCAGACTACAGGGGGATGACTATGGCTACACCTTC
d_call: NA; j_call: TRBJ2-5; clone_size: NA; v_call: TRBV15; cdr3_aa: CATSRDQQGQETQYF; cdr3_nt: TGTGCCACCAGCAGAGACCAACAGGGTCAAGAGACCCAGTACTTC
d_call: NA; j_call: TRBJ2-7; clone_size: NA; v_call: TRBV7-9; cdr3_aa: CASSLAASTTSYEQYF; cdr3_nt: TGTGCCAGCAGCTTAGCGGCGTCAACAACCTCCTACGAGCAGTACTTC
d_call: NA; j_call: TRBJ2-1; clone_size: NA; v_call: TRBV11-2; cdr3_aa: CASSLTGRPNEQFF; cdr3_nt: TGTGCCAGCAGCTTAACGGGGAGGCCCAATGAGCAGTTCTTC
d_call: NA; j_call: TRBJ2-7; clone_size: NA; v_call: TRBV4-2; cdr3_aa: CASSQERGLGLHEQYF; cdr3_nt: TGTGCCAGCAGCCAAGAAAGGGGACTTGGGCTCCACGAGCAGTACTTC
d_call: NA; j_call: TRBJ1-1; clone_size: NA; v_call: TRBV7-9; cdr3_aa: CASSLGGGVANTEAFF; cdr3_nt: TGTGCCAGCAGCTTAGGGGGGGGGGTGGCTAACACTGAAGCTTTCTTT
d_call: NA; j_call: TRBJ2-3; clone_size: many; v_call: TRBV7-2; cdr3_aa: CASSTNAQYF; cdr3_nt: TGTGCCAGCAGCACCAACGCGCAGTATTTT
d_call: TRBD2; j_call: TRBJ2-1; clone_size: NA; v_call: TRBV6-6; cdr3_aa: CASRLAALYNEQFF; cdr3_nt: TGTGCCAGTAGACTAGCGGCTTTATACAATGAGCAGTTCTTC
d_call: TRBD1; j_call: TRBJ2-5; clone_size: few; v_call: TRBV2; cdr3_aa: CASNTGVGETQYF; cdr3_nt: TGTGCCAGCAATACAGGGGTAGGGGAGACCCAGTACTTC
d_call: TRBD1; j_call: TRBJ1-3; clone_size: few; v_call: TRBV7-9; cdr3_aa: CASSIQTGDGGNTIYF; cdr3_nt: TGTGCCAGCAGCATACAAACAGGGGATGGAGGAAACACCATATATTTT
d_call: NA; j_call: TRBJ2-1; clone_size: few; v_call: TRBV29-1; cdr3_aa: CSVTYLTSYNEQFF; cdr3_nt: TGCAGCGTAACTTACCTGACTAGCTACAATGAGCAGTTCTTC
d_call: NA; j_call: TRBJ1-1; clone_size: NA; v_call: TRBV20-1; cdr3_aa: CSAPGGGAVTEAFF; cdr3_nt: TGCAGTGCCCCAGGCGGGGGGGCGGTTACTGAAGCTTTCTTT
d_call: TRBD1; j_call: TRBJ2-7; clone_size: NA; v_call: TRBV7-6; cdr3_aa: CASSNRTGGSYEQYF; cdr3_nt: TGTGCCAGCAGCAACCGGACAGGGGGCTCCTACGAGCAGTACTTC
d_call: NA; j_call: TRBJ1-1; clone_size: NA; v_call: TRBV2; cdr3_aa: CASSEAGTNTEAFF; cdr3_nt: TGTGCCAGCAGTGAGGCCGGGACGAACACTGAAGCTTTCTTT
d_call: NA; j_call: TRBJ2-5; clone_size: few; v_call: TRBV7-9; cdr3_aa: CASSLDGFYQETQYF; cdr3_nt: TGTGCCAGCAGCTTAGACGGGTTCTACCAAGAGACCCAGTACTTC
d_call: NA; j_call: TRBJ1-3; clone_size: NA; v_call: TRBV7-2; cdr3_aa: CASRYTGFSGNTIYF; cdr3_nt: TGTGCCAGCAGGTACACAGGGTTCTCTGGAAACACCATATATTTT
d_call: NA; j_call: TRBJ2-7; clone_size: few; v_call: TRBV7-2; cdr3_aa: CASSPSPAGNSYEQYF; cdr3_nt: TGTGCCAGCAGCCCTAGCCCAGCAGGAAATTCCTACGAGCAGTACTTC
d_call: NA; j_call: TRBJ2-1; clone_size: NA; v_call: TRBV7-2; cdr3_aa: CASSLGTFSYNEQFF; cdr3_nt: TGTGCCAGCAGCTTAGGCACATTTAGCTATAATGAGCAGTTCTTC
d_call: NA; j_call: TRBJ2-5; clone_size: few; v_call: TRBV4-1; cdr3_aa: CASSQDVPGGETQYF; cdr3_nt: TGCGCCAGCAGCCAAGATGTTCCAGGCGGAGAGACCCAGTACTTC
d_call: NA; j_call: TRBJ1-1; clone_size: NA; v_call: TRBV7-6; cdr3_aa: CASSGSKGEITEAFF; cdr3_nt: TGTGCCAGCAGCGGCTCCAAGGGGGAGATCACTGAAGCTTTCTTT
d_call: NA; j_call: TRBJ2-7; clone_size: NA; v_call: TRBV27; cdr3_aa: CASSSTGVFYEQYF; cdr3_nt: TGTGCCAGCAGTTCGACAGGAGTCTTCTACGAGCAGTACTTC
d_call: TRBD2; j_call: TRBJ2-1; clone_size: NA; v_call: TRBV20-1; cdr3_aa: CSAREREGRQFF; cdr3_nt: TGCAGTGCTAGAGAGCGGGAGGGCCGGCAGTTCTTC
d_call: NA; j_call: TRBJ2-1; clone_size: few; v_call: TRBV7-9; cdr3_aa: CASSQLEGVFF; cdr3_nt: TGTGCCAGCAGCCAACTAGAAGGGGTGTTCTTC
d_call: NA; j_call: TRBJ1-1; clone_size: NA; v_call: TRBV4-1; cdr3_aa: CASSQVSSAEAFF; cdr3_nt: TGCGCCAGCAGCCAAGTGTCGTCTGCGGAAGCTTTCTTT
d_call: TRBD2; j_call: TRBJ2-5; clone_size: NA; v_call: TRBV20-1; cdr3_aa: CSASDSGRKETQYF; cdr3_nt: TGCAGTGCTAGTGATAGCGGGAGGAAAGAGACCCAGTACTTC
d_call: NA; j_call: TRBJ2-1; clone_size: few; v_call: TRBV7-8; cdr3_aa: CASSNTGFYNEQFF; cdr3_nt: TGTGCCAGCAGCAACACAGGGTTCTACAATGAGCAGTTCTTC
d_call: NA; j_call: TRBJ1-5; clone_size: few; v_call: TRBV6-1; cdr3_aa: CASSDGDELLHF; cdr3_nt: TGTGCCAGCAGCGATGGCGACGAGCTTCTTCATTTT
d_call: NA; j_call: TRBJ2-7; clone_size: once; v_call: TRBV20-1; cdr3_aa: CSASTPAQWEQYF; cdr3_nt: TGCAGTGCTTCAACCCCGGCACAGTGGGAGCAGTACTTC
d_call: NA; j_call: TRBJ2-1; clone_size: few; v_call: TRBV7-2; cdr3_aa: CASSLFQGGDEQFF; cdr3_nt: TGTGCCAGCAGCTTATTTCAGGGGGGCGATGAGCAGTTCTTC
d_call: TRBD2; j_call: TRBJ2-3; clone_size: NA; v_call: TRBV20-1; cdr3_aa: CSASSSGVKSSTDTQYF; cdr3_nt: TGCAGTGCTAGTTCCAGCGGGGTCAAATCTAGCACAGATACGCAGTATTTT
d_call: NA; j_call: TRBJ1-2; clone_size: NA; v_call: TRBV19; cdr3_aa: CASSILLATNYGYTF; cdr3_nt: TGTGCCAGTAGTATCCTATTGGCGACCAACTATGGCTACACCTTC
d_call: NA; j_call: TRBJ1-4; clone_size: NA; v_call: TRBV6-1; cdr3_aa: CASSDQRKVKLFF; cdr3_nt: TGTGCCAGCAGTGACCAGAGGAAGGTAAAACTGTTTTTT
d_call: TRBD1; j_call: TRBJ1-1; clone_size: NA; v_call: TRBV6-1; cdr3_aa: CASSELSWLVRGAEAFF; cdr3_nt: TGTGCCAGCAGTGAGTTGAGTTGGTTGGTCAGGGGGGCTGAAGCTTTCTTT
d_call: TRBD2; j_call: TRBJ2-3; clone_size: NA; v_call: TRBV19; cdr3_aa: CASSLTSGRVTDTQYF; cdr3_nt: TGTGCCAGTAGTTTGACTAGCGGGAGAGTCACAGATACGCAGTATTTT
d_call: TRBD2; j_call: TRBJ2-2; clone_size: NA; v_call: TRBV6-6; cdr3_aa: CATRQGRDTGELFF; cdr3_nt: TGTGCCACCCGACAAGGGAGGGACACCGGGGAGCTGTTTTTT
d_call: NA; j_call: TRBJ2-1; clone_size: many; v_call: TRBV7-6; cdr3_aa: CASSLAAIPGYNEQFF; cdr3_nt: TGTGCCAGCAGCTTAGCGGCCATCCCGGGGTACAATGAGCAGTTCTTC
d_call: NA; j_call: TRBJ1-4; clone_size: few; v_call: TRBV27; cdr3_aa: CASSSRPGDEKLFF; cdr3_nt: TGTGCCAGCAGTTCCCGCCCGGGGGACGAAAAACTGTTTTTT
d_call: NA; j_call: TRBJ2-1; clone_size: NA; v_call: TRBV20-1; cdr3_aa: CSARDQRRHNEQFF; cdr3_nt: TGCAGTGCTAGAGATCAGCGACGACACAATGAGCAGTTCTTC
d_call: NA; j_call: TRBJ2-5; clone_size: NA; v_call: TRBV9; cdr3_aa: CASSVAQRATQETQYF; cdr3_nt: TGTGCCAGCAGCGTAGCCCAGCGGGCCACTCAAGAGACCCAGTACTTC
d_call: NA; j_call: TRBJ1-1; clone_size: few; v_call: TRBV7-9; cdr3_aa: CASSFRGGGNTEAFF; cdr3_nt: TGTGCCAGCAGCTTCAGGGGCGGGGGGAACACTGAAGCTTTCTTT
d_call: NA; j_call: TRBJ2-1; clone_size: NA; v_call: TRBV11-2; cdr3_aa: CASSLGLNGYNEQFF; cdr3_nt: TGTGCCAGCAGCTTAGGATTGAACGGATACAATGAGCAGTTCTTC
d_call: NA; j_call: TRBJ1-2; clone_size: few; v_call: TRBV6-5; cdr3_aa: CATQDSRNYGYTF; cdr3_nt: TGTGCCACCCAGGACAGCCGGAACTATGGCTACACCTTC
d_call: NA; j_call: TRBJ2-7; clone_size: many; v_call: TRBV11-1; cdr3_aa: CASSGVYEQYF; cdr3_nt: TGTGCCAGTTCAGGGGTGTACGAGCAGTACTTC
d_call: NA; j_call: TRBJ1-3; clone_size: many; v_call: TRBV7-2; cdr3_aa: CASSRVGGHGDTIYF; cdr3_nt: TGTGCCAGCAGCCGGGTGGGGGGACATGGCGACACCATATATTTT
d_call: NA; j_call: TRBJ1-4; clone_size: NA; v_call: TRBV12-3/TRBV12-4; cdr3_aa: CASSLMAGGLKEKLFF; cdr3_nt: TGTGCCAGCAGTTTAATGGCGGGGGGGTTAAAAGAAAAACTGTTTTTT
d_call: TRBD1; j_call: TRBJ2-7; clone_size: NA; v_call: TRBV5-4; cdr3_aa: CASSSRDRVSEQYF; cdr3_nt: TGTGCCAGCAGCTCGCGGGACAGGGTCTCCGAGCAGTACTTC
d_call: TRBD1; j_call: TRBJ1-6; clone_size: few; v_call: TRBV6-1; cdr3_aa: CASSRGQGQSYNSPLHF; cdr3_nt: TGTGCCAGCAGCCGCGGACAGGGCCAAAGCTATAATTCACCCCTCCACTTT
d_call: TRBD2; j_call: TRBJ2-5; clone_size: NA; v_call: TRBV28; cdr3_aa: CASSSSGRQQETQYF; cdr3_nt: TGTGCCAGCAGTTCTAGCGGGAGGCAACAAGAGACCCAGTACTTC
d_call: NA; j_call: TRBJ2-7; clone_size: NA; v_call: TRBV20-1; cdr3_aa: CSARGEGGTLSSYEQYF; cdr3_nt: TGCAGTGCTAGAGGTGAAGGTGGGACACTTAGCTCCTACGAGCAGTACTTC
d_call: NA; j_call: TRBJ2-3; clone_size: few; v_call: TRBV25-1; cdr3_aa: CASSGQASATDTQYF; cdr3_nt: TGTGCCAGCAGTGGCCAAGCCTCGGCTACAGATACGCAGTATTTT
d_call: NA; j_call: TRBJ2-5; clone_size: few; v_call: TRBV7-9; cdr3_aa: CASRSPVLQETQYF; cdr3_nt: TGTGCCAGCAGATCCCCAGTACTCCAAGAGACCCAGTACTTC
d_call: NA; j_call: TRBJ2-1; clone_size: NA; v_call: TRBV27; cdr3_aa: CASSLDPGIAYNEQFF; cdr3_nt: TGTGCCAGCAGTCTTGACCCAGGGATCGCCTACAATGAGCAGTTCTTC
d_call: NA; j_call: TRBJ2-1; clone_size: NA; v_call: TRBV27; cdr3_aa: CASSVTTAGEQFF; cdr3_nt: TGTGCCAGCAGTGTCACCACCGCCGGTGAGCAGTTCTTC
d_call: NA; j_call: TRBJ2-3; clone_size: few; v_call: TRBV12-3/TRBV12-4; cdr3_aa: CASSLVTGATQYF; cdr3_nt: TGTGCCAGCAGTTTGGTGACGGGGGCTACGCAGTATTTT
d_call: TRBD1; j_call: TRBJ2-3; clone_size: few; v_call: TRBV9; cdr3_aa: CASSERTGPNTDTQYF; cdr3_nt: TGTGCCAGCAGCGAGCGGACAGGCCCTAATACAGATACGCAGTATTTT
d_call: TRBD2; j_call: TRBJ2-1; clone_size: NA; v_call: TRBV6-6; cdr3_aa: CASSYSIDRDYYNEQFF; cdr3_nt: TGTGCCAGCAGTTACTCGATAGACCGGGACTACTACAATGAGCAGTTCTTC
d_call: TRBD2; j_call: TRBJ2-3; clone_size: NA; v_call: TRBV7-9; cdr3_aa: CASSNIAGGPLGDTQYF; cdr3_nt: TGTGCCAGCAGCAACATAGCGGGAGGGCCCCTAGGAGATACGCAGTATTTT